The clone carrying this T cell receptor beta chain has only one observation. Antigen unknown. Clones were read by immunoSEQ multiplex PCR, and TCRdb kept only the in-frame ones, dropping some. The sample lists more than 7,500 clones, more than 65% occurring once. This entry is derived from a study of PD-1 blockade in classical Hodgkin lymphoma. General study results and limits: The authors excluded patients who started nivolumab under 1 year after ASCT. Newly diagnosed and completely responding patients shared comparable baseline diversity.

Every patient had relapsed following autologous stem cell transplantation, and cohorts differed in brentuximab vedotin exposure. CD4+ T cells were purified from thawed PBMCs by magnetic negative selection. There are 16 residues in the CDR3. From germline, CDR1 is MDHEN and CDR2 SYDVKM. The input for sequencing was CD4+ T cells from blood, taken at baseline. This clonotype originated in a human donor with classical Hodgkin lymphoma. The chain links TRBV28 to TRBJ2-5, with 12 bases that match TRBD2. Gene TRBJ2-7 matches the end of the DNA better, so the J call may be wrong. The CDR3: CASREPGLAGTYEQYF. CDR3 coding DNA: TGTGCCAGCAGAGAACCCGGACTAGCGGGGACCTACGAGCAGTACTTC.